The source of this TCR beta chain is a study of blood T cell repertoires in COVID-19. Methods used by the authors: Nucleated cell counts were estimated from reference gene primer amplification. The table came from immunoSEQ multiplex PCR; TCRdb's copy has only in-frame clones and leaves some out. Clone size and V and J calls were adopted from that table, with D and trimming inferred from the DNA. The table has hundreds of thousands of clones, 85% seen once. This receptor was obtained from a woman in her forties or fifties with acute COVID-19. Sequencing input: PBMCs or T cells enriched from blood (not recorded which).

CDR3 nucleotide sequence: TGCGCCAGCAGCGGAGAGATTCAACACCCCTACGAGCAGTACTTC. Protein sequence: CASSGEIQHPYEQYF. J is TRBJ2-7 and V is TRBV5-1; no firm D call. The ends were cut back, 4 bases at V and 2 bases at J, with 16 bases in the middle. Germline-derived CDR1 and CDR2 are SGHRS and YFSETQ. The CDR3 runs to 15 residues.